This T cell receptor (beta chain) was captured by sequencing in a study of blood T cell repertoires in COVID-19. Germline trimming cut 6 bases from V and 5 bases from J; bases unmatched to any gene: 18. The CDR3 has 17 residues. Germline V gene lookup returns CDR1 LNHDA and CDR2 SQIVND (reference sequence). Some clones are missing from TCRdb's copy, which holds only in-frame ones; the method was immunoSEQ multiplex PCR. The sample has about 50,000 clones, approximately 84% seen once; the top ten hold around a sixth. This clone was recorded a few times. The sample comprised peripheral blood. This chain joins TRBV19 and TRBJ2-5; 7 nucleotides align to TRBD2. The source of this sequence is a man between 65 and 85 years old with active COVID-19. The CDR3 reads CASRGNQRWAGEETQYF. The CDR3 DNA reads TGTGCCAGTAGAGGGAATCAAAGGTGGGCGGGAGAGGAGACCCAGTACTTC.